This T cell receptor (beta chain) was sequenced in a study of blood T cell repertoires in COVID-19 (TCRdb year 2020). Study-level background: Samples covering the acute and convalescent phases of COVID-19 were provided by collaborators in the United States, Italy and Spain. The prospective study material was composed of cDNA or gDNA derived from T cells, B-cell-depleted T cells, or PBMCs. The dataset comprised deeply sampled blood TCRbeta repertoires from subjects exposed to, actively infected with, or recovered from COVID-19. The repertoires were released in a freely available public database intended as a resource for research on the immune response to SARS-CoV-2. Samples came from the ongoing ImmuneRACE study (first 160 participants) plus 1,254 subjects from 6 global collaborators. Nearly every sample came with metadata listing a de-identified subject ID, COVID-19 status, age in years and sex. Where HLA class I and class II types were available, the types were taken from metadata supplied by the sample provider, not from assay-based typing.

Including the terminal cysteine and phenylalanine, the CDR3 comprises 12 residues. Left in the record is the CDR3 DNA by itself, 36 bases read in frame from the first base. Taken from the germline V gene, the CDR1 and CDR2 loops are SGHAT and FQNNGV. At the junction V is shortened by 5 bases and J by 8 bases, with 12 bases in between. Whole blood was collected in K2EDTA tubes by collaborating institutions according to the institutions' own protocols. For TCRbeta analysis, collaborators shipped samples in one of three forms: frozen whole blood, isolated PBMCs, or DNA extracted from either of those sample types. TCRbeta CDR3 regions were amplified from genomic DNA by means of the immunoSEQ Assay, a bias-controlled multiplex PCR. For the original study's pipeline: The number of nucleated cells in each sample was estimated by amplification of reference gene primers within the assay. To quantify the absolute abundance of each unique TCRbeta CDR3 rearrangement, sequence reads were collapsed and filtered. Productive Simpson clonality was computed per sample as the square root of Simpson's diversity index over productive rearrangements. The table comes from immuneACCESS by way of TCRdb, which keeps in-frame sequences with V and J called. Part of the clones is missing from these tables; in studies checked, under half for an unresolved V gene and the rest for unknown reasons. From that table come the V and J calls and clone size; the DNA was used to work out D and trimming. The sample table holds 130,000 to 150,000 clones, of which approximately 87% were seen once. The ten largest clonotypes hold about 4.1% of the sample.

Broad study findings and their caveats: The amount of clinical and demographic metadata varied by source and participant and was provided uncurated.

In its sample, this clone was seen a few times. No cognate antigen has been identified for it. No clone much larger than this one lies a single base away; base qualities are absent. The origin of this receptor is a middle-aged woman with acute or convalescent COVID-19. The rearranged chain carries TRBV11-2 and TRBJ1-1; tentative D gene TRBD1, with 5 bases matching. The sequenced material came from peripheral blood. The nucleotide sequence is given as TGTGCCAGCAGCACCCAGGGACTGGAAGCTTTCTTT. It is translated as CASSTQGLEAFF.